This is a list of T cell receptor beta chains from one sample in a study of human T cells and chemical hapten exposure. MiXCR, applied by TCRdb to the RACE reads, yields one record per CDR3 protein. This table has 150,000 to 200,000 distinct CDR3 sequences, approximately 14% appearing once. Sequencing used whole blood, obtained in connection with sensitization to the hapten diphenylcyclopropenone (DPC). The receptors come from a woman aged 30 to 39 with alopecia areata. Some clones in this sample may be carry-over from other donors' samples. CDR3s include the opening cysteine and the closing phenylalanine or tryptophan. D genes are given only for firm matches. Clone size is shown for a subset of rows, as once, few, many or a class of expanded clone.

few,TRBJ1-5,TRBV18,-,TGTGCCAGCTCAGTTAGCGGGAGCAATCAGCCCCAGCATTTT,CASSVSGSNQPQHF
many,TRBJ1-3,TRBV4-1,TRBD1,TGCGCCAGCAGGTTCGTCCCAGGGGGCCGAGGAGGAAACACCATATATTTT,CASRFVPGGRGGNTIYF
-,TRBJ1-1,TRBV11-2,-,TGTGCCAGCAGCCCAGGGGTGGCTAACACTGAAGCTTTCTTT,CASSPGVANTEAFF
-,TRBJ1-2,TRBV24-1,-,TGTGCCACCAGTGATCCAGCTTCTAACTATGGCTACACCTTC,CATSDPASNYGYTF
many,TRBJ2-7,TRBV5-6,-,TGTGCCAGCAGCCGGCAGAGCGAGCAGTACTTC,CASSRQSEQYF
many,TRBJ2-7,TRBV18,-,TGTGCCAGCTCACCTGGGACCTCCTCCTACGAGCAGTACTTC,CASSPGTSSYEQYF
-,TRBJ2-7,TRBV5-1,TRBD1,TGCGCCAGCAGTCCTACAGGGGACGAGCAGTACTTC,CASSPTGDEQYF
many,TRBJ2-5,TRBV9,TRBD1,TGTGCCAGCAGCGTAGCTACGGGAGGACAGGGGGCAACTCGGCAAGAGACCCAGTACTTC,CASSVATGGQGATRQETQYF
few,TRBJ1-2,TRBV6-5,TRBD1,TGTGCCAGCAGGCCGACAGGGGTTAATAGCTACACCTTC,CASRPTGVNSYTF
once,TRBJ1-2,TRBV28,-,TGTGCCAGCAGTTTAGGGGAGTGGGGCTACACCTTC,CASSLGEWGYTF
-,TRBJ1-5,TRBV2,-,TGTGCCAGCAGTGAGGGGGGCCGGAGCAATCAGCCCCAGCATTTT,CASSEGGRSNQPQHF
many,TRBJ1-1,TRBV5-4,-,TGTGCCAGCAGCTTGGGTGGTGTCACTGAAGCTTTCTTT,CASSLGGVTEAFF
-,TRBJ2-5,TRBV15,TRBD2,TGTGCCACCAGCAAACGGACTAGCGGGAGGGTGGGAGAAAAAGAGACCCAGTACTTC,CATSKRTSGRVGEKETQYF
few,TRBJ2-1,TRBV12-3/TRBV12-4,TRBD2,TGTGCCAGCAGCGGGGGGGGGACCCTGCTAAGTGAGCAGTTCTTC,CASSGGGTLLSEQFF
few,TRBJ1-4,TRBV2,-,TGTGCCAGCAGTGTCCGTCAAGGGGGGTCAGCACTGTTTTTT,CASSVRQGGSALFF
few,TRBJ1-1,TRBV2,-,TGTGCCAGCAGTGAGGGGCAGGTGGGGACTGAAGCTTTCTTT,CASSEGQVGTEAFF
few,TRBJ2-2,TRBV4-2,-,TGTGCCAGCAGCCAAGATATTTCATTGGCTAGCATTAACACCGGGGAGCTGTTTTTT,CASSQDISLASINTGELFF
few,TRBJ1-2,TRBV10-3,-,TGTGCCATCAGTGAAAGGAGGGAAGATGGCTACACCTTC,CAISERREDGYTF
-,TRBJ2-1,TRBV6-2/TRBV6-3,-,TGTGCCAGCACTAGCTGGGATGAGCAGTTCTTC,CASTSWDEQFF
few,TRBJ1-4,TRBV15,-,TGTGCCACCAGCAGGAGAAGTGGGATAACTAATGAAAAACTGTTTTTT,CATSRRSGITNEKLFF
-,TRBJ2-2,TRBV6-5,-,TGTGCCAGCAGGGACGGGCAGCACACCGGGGAGCTGTTTTTT,CASRDGQHTGELFF
-,TRBJ2-7,TRBV11-2,-,TGTGCCAGCAGCTTAGAGAGGGGGCGGGAAAACGAGCAGTACTTC,CASSLERGRENEQYF
-,TRBJ1-1,TRBV5-4,-,TGTGCCAGCAGCGCGACACCGAACACTGAAGCTTTCTTT,CASSATPNTEAFF
-,TRBJ2-3,TRBV29-1,-,TGCAGCGTTGAAAAGGTTGTCCCTGGGGATACGCAGTATTTT,CSVEKVVPGDTQYF
-,TRBJ1-4,TRBV18,-,TGTGCCAGCTCACGGGGAAGGGACGAAAAACTGTTTTTT,CASSRGRDEKLFF
few,TRBJ2-2,TRBV5-1,-,TGCGCCAGCAGCTTCGGTAACGGAGCGAACACCGGGGAGCTGTTTTTT,CASSFGNGANTGELFF
-,TRBJ2-3,TRBV14,TRBD2,TGTGCCAGCAGCCAGCCTAGCGGGAGAGGAGATACGCAGTATTTT,CASSQPSGRGDTQYF
-,TRBJ2-4,TRBV6-5,TRBD1,TGTGCCAGCAGTCCGGGACAGAACATTCAGTACTTC,CASSPGQNIQYF
few,TRBJ2-2,TRBV7-2,-,TGTGCCAGCAGCTTCGACAGCGGGGAGCTGTTTTTT,CASSFDSGELFF
-,TRBJ1-1,TRBV20-1,-,TGCAGTGCTTACGAACCCTCAGGTACTGAAGCTTTCTTT,CSAYEPSGTEAFF
many,TRBJ1-1,TRBV7-9,-,TGTTCCAGCAGCACGTCTCCACCGAACACTGAAGCTTTCTTT,CSSSTSPPNTEAFF
few,TRBJ1-1,TRBV5-1,-,TGCGCCAGCAGCTTGATGGGGGCCCGAAACACTGAAGCTTTCTTT,CASSLMGARNTEAFF
-,TRBJ1-1,TRBV12-5,-,TGTGCTAGTGGTTTGTTCGGAGAAGCTTTCTTT,CASGLFGEAFF
few,TRBJ1-1,TRBV5-5,-,TGTGCCAGCAGCTTGGAGGCAGGGGTTATAAGCACTGAAGCTTTCTTT,CASSLEAGVISTEAFF
-,TRBJ2-3,TRBV15,-,TGTGCCACCAGCAGAGATTTACTCGCAGATACGCAGTATTTT,CATSRDLLADTQYF